These 9 T cell receptor beta chains came from one sample sequenced in a study of blood T cell repertoires in COVID-19. Sequencing used immunoSEQ multiplex PCR; TCRdb keeps in-frame clones, though not all of them. The table lists 200,000 to 300,000 clones, approximately 86% of them singletons. Input material: peripheral blood. The receptors were sampled from an older woman who had recovered from COVID-19.

The rearrangement joins TRBV18 to TRBJ1-5; 9 bases are shared with TRBD1. The junction had 5 bases not matched to a gene; V was cut back by 3 bases and J by 5 bases. The CDR3 loop spans 15 amino acids. Germline CDR1 reads KGHSH; CDR2 reads LQKENI. The CDR3 nucleotides read TGTGCCAGCTCACCCTGGACAGGGGAGGATCAGCCCCAGCATTTT. This translates into CASSPWTGEDQPQHF.

V usage is TRBV18 and J usage is TRBJ2-2, with 8 positions matching TRBD2. V trimming: 3 bases; J trimming: 3 bases; junction bases outside the gene matches: 12. Looked up from germline, CDR1 is KGHSH and CDR2 is LQKENI. The CDR3 contains 18 residues. In DNA, the CDR3 is TGTGCCAGCTCACCGTCGCCCGGGACTAGGTCCGACACCGGGGAGCTGTTTTTT. Protein product: CASSPSPGTRSDTGELFF. Full variable domain (missing parts from reference TRBV18 and TRBJ2-2): NAGVMQNPRHLVRRRGQEARLRCSPMKGHSHVYWYRQLPEEGLKFMVYLQKENIIDESGMPKERFSAEFPKEGPSILRIQQVVRGDSAAYFCASSPSPGTRSDTGELFFGEGSRLTVL.

J is TRBJ1-6 and V is TRBV9; 8 bases align to TRBD1. The CDR3 has 15 amino acids. Trimming cost V 2 bases and J 5 bases; bases outside gene matches: 3. Germline CDR1 SGDLS, CDR2 YYNGEE. The CDR3, as DNA: TGTGCCAGCAGCGTGACAGGGGCTAATAATTCACCCCTCCACTTT. This codes for CASSVTGANNSPLHF. The variable domain in full, completed from reference TRBV9 and TRBJ1-6, reads DSGVTQTPKHLITATGQRVTLRCSPRSGDLSVYWYQQSLDQGLQFLIQYYNGEERAKGNILERFSAQQFPDLHSELNLSSLELGDSALYFCASSVTGANNSPLHFGNGTRLTVT.

The chain links TRBV5-1 to TRBJ2-2; the D is unclear. Looked up from germline, CDR1 is SGHRS and CDR2 is YFSETQ. The CDR3 is 13 residues long. The V gene lost 0 bases and the J gene lost 9 bases, with 9 bases spanning the gap. The CDR3 reads CASSLVVERELFF. The CDR3 DNA is TGCGCCAGCAGCTTGGTTGTGGAGAGGGAGCTGTTTTTT.

The chain links TRBV29-1 to TRBJ2-5; D is uncertain. V was shortened by 5 bases and J by 4 bases, with 11 bases between the two germline ends. This CDR3 region has 12 residues. Germline-derived CDR1 and CDR2 are SQVTM and ANQGSEA. Written as DNA, the CDR3 is TGCAGCGTTTTTGTCAGTCCAGAGACCCAGTACTTC. It codes for CSVFVSPETQYF.

The chain uses TRBV7-9 and TRBJ2-1, with D possibly being TRBD1 (6 bases). This CDR3 has 16 amino acids. The V gene lost 4 bases and the J gene lost 3 bases, with 16 bases spanning the gap. CDR1 is SEHNR and CDR2 is FQNEAQ in the germline V gene (reference sequence). CDR3 region: CASSSRTAESYNEQFF. The CDR3 DNA follows: TGTGCCAGCAGCTCAAGGACAGCGGAAAGCTACAATGAGCAGTTCTTC. The full variable domain, completed using reference TRBV7-9 and TRBJ2-1, is DTGVSQNPRHKITKRGQNVTFRCDPISEHNRLYWYRQTLGQGPEFLTYFQNEAQLEKSRLLSDRFSAERPKGSFSTLEIQRTEQGDSAMYLCASSSRTAESYNEQFFGPGTRLTVL.

This chain's CDR3 is CASSSKGNTIYF. The CDR3 nucleotides read TGTGCCAGCAGCTCAAAGGGGAACACCATATATTTT. The chain joins TRBV7-2 to TRBJ1-3; a weak D match, TRBD1 (5 bases). V shed 4 bases and J shed 7 bases, with 8 bases lying between them. CDR3 length: 12 amino acids. CDR1 is SGHTA and CDR2 is FQGNSA in the germline V gene.

The V call is TRBV11-3, the J call TRBJ2-1, with D possibly matching TRBD1 (6 bases). With 1 base removed from V and 6 bases from J, the gap between germline ends came to 13 bases. Germline V lookup: CDR1 SGHNT, CDR2 YENEEA. The CDR3 is made up of 15 amino acids. CDR3 DNA: TGTGCCAGCAGCTTAGGGACAGCCACTTTCAATGAGCAGTTCTTC. It is translated as CASSLGTATFNEQFF.

This chain joins TRBV7-9 and TRBJ2-1; D perhaps matches TRBD2 (7 bases). The CDR3 covers 13 residues. Germline V gene sequence: CDR1 SEHNR, CDR2 FQNEAQ (reference sequence). The V gene lost 8 bases and the J gene lost 3 bases, with 11 bases spanning the gap. The CDR3 loop is CASFRGGYNEQFF. The CDR3 bases are TGTGCCAGCTTTAGGGGGGGCTACAATGAGCAGTTCTTC. The full variable domain, completed using reference TRBV7-9 and TRBJ2-1, is DTGVSQNPRHKITKRGQNVTFRCDPISEHNRLYWYRQTLGQGPEFLTYFQNEAQLEKSRLLSDRFSAERPKGSFSTLEIQRTEQGDSAMYLCASFRGGYNEQFFGPGTRLTVL.